These T cell receptor beta chains were read from a single sample in a study of multiple sclerosis patients with progressive multifocal leukoencephalopathy. Produced via immunoSEQ multiplex PCR; TCRdb's table is partial and in-frame only. Here the sample spans tens of thousands of clones, more than 75% being singletons. The source material was PBMCs. These receptors were obtained from a human donor with multiple sclerosis. Both conserved end residues are part of each CDR3. The D gene is left open where the match is weak. Clone size is not always given. Where it is, it says once, few, many or a class for expanded clones.

clone_size	j_call	d_call	v_call	cdr3_nt	cdr3_aa
-	TRBJ2-7	-	TRBV27	TGTGCCAGCAGTAGGGGGGGATTCTACGAGCAGTACTTC	CASSRGGFYEQYF
-	TRBJ1-6	-	TRBV5-6	TGTGCCAGCAGCTTGGACCAAGTTTCAGCATTC	CASSLDQVSAF
-	TRBJ1-2	TRBD1	TRBV11-1	TGTGCCAGCAGCTTTTGGGACAGGGGGCTCGGCTACACCTTC	CASSFWDRGLGYTF
-	TRBJ1-5	-	TRBV27	TGTGCCAGCAGTTTCACAGCAAATAGCAATCAGCCCCAGCATTTT	CASSFTANSNQPQHF
-	TRBJ2-2	-	TRBV11-2	TGTGCCAGCAGCTTCGATGCAGGGGCGCGCGGGGAGCTGTTTTTT	CASSFDAGARGELFF
-	TRBJ1-1	-	TRBV5-1	TGCGCCAGTAGGCTGGGGCGGGGTATCAACACTGAAGCTTTCTTT	CASRLGRGINTEAFF
once	TRBJ2-2	TRBD1	TRBV4-3	TGCGCCAGCAGCCAAGATCGGCAGGGGGCGAGCGGGGAGCTGTTTTTT	CASSQDRQGASGELFF
-	TRBJ2-2	-	TRBV4-1	TGCGCCAGCAGCGCCAGGGACTCCGGGGAGCTGTTTTTT	CASSARDSGELFF
-	TRBJ1-5	TRBD1	TRBV6-5	TGTGCCAGAGGAGGGACAGATTATAGCAATCAGCCCCAGCATTTT	CARGGTDYSNQPQHF
few	TRBJ2-5	TRBD2	TRBV5-4	TGTGCCAGCAGCCCGGGACTAGCGGGGGGGCCGGAGGAGACCCAGTACTTC	CASSPGLAGGPEETQYF
-	TRBJ1-2	-	TRBV5-8	TGTGCCAGCAGCCCTCTGTCTAGTTTCTGGTCGGGCTACACCTTC	CASSPLSSFWSGYTF
-	TRBJ1-5	-	TRBV7-2	TGTGCCAGCAGCTTACGGGCCGGCAATCAGCCCCAGCATTTT	CASSLRAGNQPQHF
-	TRBJ2-7	-	TRBV6-5	TGTGCCAGCAGTTACCGGCTATCCTACGAGCAGTACTTC	CASSYRLSYEQYF
-	TRBJ2-3	-	TRBV9	TGTGCCAGCAGCGTAGGACCACTAACTAGCACAGATACGCAGTATTTT	CASSVGPLTSTDTQYF
-	TRBJ2-5	-	TRBV18	TGTGCCAGCTCACCTCTCCAGTACCAAGAGACCCAGTACTTC	CASSPLQYQETQYF
-	TRBJ2-7	TRBD2	TRBV19	TGTGCCAGTAGTAATCAAGCGGGGGGACAATACGAGCAGTACTTC	CASSNQAGGQYEQYF
-	TRBJ1-2	TRBD1	TRBV18	TGTGCCAGCTCACCAACAACAGGGGGCATACGCTACACCTTC	CASSPTTGGIRYTF
once	TRBJ1-2	-	TRBV20-1	TGCAGTGCTAGGGTCCGTGGCTACACCTTC	CSARVRGYTF
-	TRBJ2-3	-	TRBV18	TGTGCCAGCTCACCACCCCCCGGGGCGGGGGATACGCAGTATTTT	CASSPPPGAGDTQYF
-	TRBJ2-7	TRBD1	TRBV10-3	TGTGCCACCACCGGGACAGGGAAAAACGAGCAGTACTTC	CATTGTGKNEQYF
few	TRBJ1-1	TRBD1	TRBV11-1	TGTGCCAGCAGCACATACAGGGGGAAAAGTGAAGCTTTCTTT	CASSTYRGKSEAFF
-	TRBJ2-5	TRBD2	TRBV6-5	TGTGCCAGCAGTTACTCGGGAGGGACCCAAGAGACCCAGTACTTC	CASSYSGGTQETQYF
-	TRBJ1-2	-	TRBV6-1	TGTGCCAGCAGTGAAGAAGGGGGGGGGCGAATACTATATGGCTACACCTTC	CASSEEGGGRILYGYTF
-	TRBJ2-1	TRBD1	TRBV6-4	TGTGCCAGCAGTGACAGGGTTGGGACAGGGTACAATGAGCAGTTCTTC	CASSDRVGTGYNEQFF
-	TRBJ1-6	-	TRBV30	TGTGCCTGGAGTCTCCGGGCCATGAATTCACCCCTCCACTTT	CAWSLRAMNSPLHF
-	TRBJ2-7	-	TRBV5-1	TGCGCCAGCAGCTTGGGACCGCTGAGCTCCTACGAGCAGTACTTC	CASSLGPLSSYEQYF
-	TRBJ2-3	-	TRBV12-5	TGTGCTAGTGCCCCCGGGGTTTTTACTAGCACAGATACGCAGTATTTT	CASAPGVFTSTDTQYF
-	TRBJ1-1	-	TRBV4-1	TGCGCCAGCAGCCAAGAAAGGAACAGGGCGAACACTGAAGCTTTCTTT	CASSQERNRANTEAFF
once	TRBJ1-6	-	TRBV9	TGTGCCAGCAGCGTAGGGGGCTCCTATAATTCACCCCTCCACTTT	CASSVGGSYNSPLHF